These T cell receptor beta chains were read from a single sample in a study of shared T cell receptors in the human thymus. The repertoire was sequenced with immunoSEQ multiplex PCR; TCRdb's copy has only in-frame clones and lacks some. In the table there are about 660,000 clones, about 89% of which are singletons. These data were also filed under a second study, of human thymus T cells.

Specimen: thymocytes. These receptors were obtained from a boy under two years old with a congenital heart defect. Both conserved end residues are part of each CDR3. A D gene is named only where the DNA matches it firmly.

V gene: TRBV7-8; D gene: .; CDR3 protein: CASSSKYGEGDNYGYTF
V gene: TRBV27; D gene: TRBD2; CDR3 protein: CASRIYSGPIYEQYF
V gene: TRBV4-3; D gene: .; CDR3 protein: CASSQDGRRGGADYGYTF
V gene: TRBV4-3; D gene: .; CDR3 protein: CASSPGDGGDEQFF
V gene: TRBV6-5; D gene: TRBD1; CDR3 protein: CASSHRGDRVYEQYF
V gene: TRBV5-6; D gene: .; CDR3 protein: CASSRRSVDQPQHF
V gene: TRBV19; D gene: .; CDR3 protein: CASSIEGGRWRQPQHF
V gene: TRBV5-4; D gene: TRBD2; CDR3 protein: CASSLGLAGVLHEQYF
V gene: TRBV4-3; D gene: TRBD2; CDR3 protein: CASSQDASGTTLHNEQFF
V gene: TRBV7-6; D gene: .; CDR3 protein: CASSPRLGEQFF
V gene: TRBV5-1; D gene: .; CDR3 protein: CAIWRGTPNSPLHF
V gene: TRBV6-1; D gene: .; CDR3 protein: CASSAEGWRWTEAFF
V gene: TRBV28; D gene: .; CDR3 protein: CASSSPSSGGNYEQYF
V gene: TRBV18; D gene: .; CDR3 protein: CASSPPPRLPSYEQYF
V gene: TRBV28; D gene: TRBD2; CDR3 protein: CASSSYPNGLAGGPSSYEQYF
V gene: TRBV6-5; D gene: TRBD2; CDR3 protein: CASSPGLGYNEQFF
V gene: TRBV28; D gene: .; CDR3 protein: CASSTTGWHLSYNEQFF
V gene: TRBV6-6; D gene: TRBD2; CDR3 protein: CASSYLTSGSYREQYF
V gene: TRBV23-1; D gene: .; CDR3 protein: CASNRTEGGSPLHF
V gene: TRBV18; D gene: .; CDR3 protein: CASSPGANLSSGNTIYF
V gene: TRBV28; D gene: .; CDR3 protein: CASSLPSDFSGPCTSPLHF
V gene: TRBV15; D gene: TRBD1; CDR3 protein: CATSRGTGGYEQYF
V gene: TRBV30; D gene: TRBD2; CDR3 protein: CAWSWREPEQFF
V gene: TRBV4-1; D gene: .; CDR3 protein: CASSQGIEGDSNQPQHF
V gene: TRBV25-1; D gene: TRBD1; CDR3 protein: CASSAPGTARGGYTF
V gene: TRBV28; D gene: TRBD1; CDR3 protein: CASGWTGKEPYEQYF
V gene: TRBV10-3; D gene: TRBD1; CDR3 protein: CAISVRDRVGYTF
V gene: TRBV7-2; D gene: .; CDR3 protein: CASSYGGGEAFF
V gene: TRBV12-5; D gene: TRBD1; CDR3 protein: CASGLTHRGAMSRDTQYF
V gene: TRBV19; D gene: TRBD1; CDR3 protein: CASSARDRGGYGYTF
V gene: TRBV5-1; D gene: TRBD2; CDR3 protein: CASSPESAGGRYNEQFF
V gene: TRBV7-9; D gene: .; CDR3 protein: CASNYGTGTGHPDTQYF
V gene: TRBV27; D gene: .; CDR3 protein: CASSFGPNQPQHF
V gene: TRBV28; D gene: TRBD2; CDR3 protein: CASRPGTSGRSDEQFF
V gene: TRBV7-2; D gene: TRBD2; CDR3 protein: CASSLGRLAAGGSTDTQYF
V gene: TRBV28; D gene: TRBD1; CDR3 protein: CASSWTGEDYGYTF
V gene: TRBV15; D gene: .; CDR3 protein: CATSRAAGILSGANVLTF
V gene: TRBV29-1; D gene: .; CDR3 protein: CSVPRGSYGYTF
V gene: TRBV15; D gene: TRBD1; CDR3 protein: CATSRVYLAGGANTEAFF
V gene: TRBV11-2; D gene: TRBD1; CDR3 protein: CASSLALDRSLYEQYF
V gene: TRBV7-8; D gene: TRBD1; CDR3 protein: CASSLCRTGRSYEQYF
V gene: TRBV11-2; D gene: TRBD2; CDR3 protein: CASSRREGPREQYF
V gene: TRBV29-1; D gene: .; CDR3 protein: CSVGAGHYGYTF
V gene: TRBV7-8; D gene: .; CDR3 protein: CASSSEQMTEEGNTIYF
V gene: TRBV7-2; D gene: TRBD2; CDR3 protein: CASSLAASGRKETQYF
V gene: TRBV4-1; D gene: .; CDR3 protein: CASSQAAGDCETQYF
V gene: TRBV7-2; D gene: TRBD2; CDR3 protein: CASSLVVESSGDTQYF
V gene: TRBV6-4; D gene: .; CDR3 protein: CASSERADYNEQFF